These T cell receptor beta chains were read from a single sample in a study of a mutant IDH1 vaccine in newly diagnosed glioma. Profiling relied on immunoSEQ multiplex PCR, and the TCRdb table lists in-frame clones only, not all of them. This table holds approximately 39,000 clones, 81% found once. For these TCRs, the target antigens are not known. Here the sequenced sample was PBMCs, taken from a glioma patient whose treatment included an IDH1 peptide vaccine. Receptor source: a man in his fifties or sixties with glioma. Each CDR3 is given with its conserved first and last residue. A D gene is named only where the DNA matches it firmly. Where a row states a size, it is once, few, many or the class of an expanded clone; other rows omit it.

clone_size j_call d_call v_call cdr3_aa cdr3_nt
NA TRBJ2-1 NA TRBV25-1 CASSSPAVYSYNEQFF TGTGCCAGCAGCTCCCCAGCGGTTTACTCCTACAATGAGCAGTTCTTC
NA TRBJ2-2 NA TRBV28 CASSFFSGFNGELFF TGTGCCAGCAGTTTCTTTTCAGGGTTCAACGGGGAGCTGTTTTTT
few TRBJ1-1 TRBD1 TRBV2 CASSPPGQGTPEAFF TGTGCCAGCAGTCCTCCGGGACAGGGTACCCCTGAAGCTTTCTTT
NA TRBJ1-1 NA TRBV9 CASSSGEDLNTEAFF TGTGCCAGCAGTTCAGGGGAAGACTTGAACACTGAAGCTTTCTTT
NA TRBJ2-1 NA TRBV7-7 CASSPGRQALNEQFF TGTGCTAGCAGCCCCGGACGTCAGGCCCTCAATGAGCAGTTCTTC
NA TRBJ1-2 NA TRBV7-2 CASTDEGLAGGYTF TGTGCCAGCACCGATGAGGGGCTGGCGGGTGGCTACACCTTC
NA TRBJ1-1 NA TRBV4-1 CASSQGLNAFF TGCGCCAGCAGCCAGGGGCTGAACGCTTTCTTT
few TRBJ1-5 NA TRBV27 CASSTSWGQPQHF TGTGCCAGCAGTACATCGTGGGGTCAGCCCCAGCATTTT
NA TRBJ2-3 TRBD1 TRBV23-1 CASSQTSGQVIWHNEQYF TGCGCCAGCAGTCAAACCTCAGGACAGGTGATCTGGCACAACGAGCAGTATTTT
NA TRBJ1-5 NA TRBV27 CASGNRVLPQHF TGTGCCAGCGGTAACAGGGTCTTGCCCCAGCATTTT
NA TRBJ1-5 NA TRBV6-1 CASSDYTNQPQHF TGTGCCAGCAGTGACTACACAAATCAGCCCCAGCATTTT
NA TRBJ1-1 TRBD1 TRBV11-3 CASSLGQGEYEAFF TGTGCCAGCAGCTTAGGACAGGGGGAGTATGAAGCTTTCTTT
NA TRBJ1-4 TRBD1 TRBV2 CASSPPLGQGKEKLFF TGTGCCAGCAGCCCCCCTTTGGGACAGGGGAAGGAAAAACTGTTTTTT
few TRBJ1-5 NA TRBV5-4 CASSLDGSQPQHF TGTGCCAGCAGCTTGGATGGATCTCAGCCCCAGCATTTT
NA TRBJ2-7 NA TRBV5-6 CASSPESSYEQYF TGTGCCAGCAGCCCAGAGAGCTCCTACGAGCAGTACTTC
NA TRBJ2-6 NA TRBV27 CASSLVPTGTYLTGANVLTF TGTGCCAGCAGTTTGGTCCCGACCGGGACATATTTAACGGGGGCCAACGTCCTGACTTTC
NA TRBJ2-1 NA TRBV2 CASSQDRLSSYNEQFF TGTGCCAGCAGTCAGGACAGACTGAGCTCCTACAATGAGCAGTTCTTC
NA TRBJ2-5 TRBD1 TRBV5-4 CASSLAGQEETQYF TGTGCCAGCAGCTTGGCGGGACAGGAAGAGACCCAGTACTTC
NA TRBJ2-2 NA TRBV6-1 CASSTVTGELFF TGTGCCAGCAGTACGGTCACCGGGGAGCTGTTTTTT
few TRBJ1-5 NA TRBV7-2 CASSTRVSRDQPQHF TGTGCCAGCAGCACTCGAGTGTCGAGGGATCAGCCCCAGCATTTT
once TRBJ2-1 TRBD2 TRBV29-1 CSAVGLAGEGNEQFF TGCAGCGCCGTAGGACTAGCGGGAGAGGGGAATGAGCAGTTCTTC
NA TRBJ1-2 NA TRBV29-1 CSVDDRLYGYTF TGCAGCGTCGACGACAGGCTCTATGGCTACACCTTC
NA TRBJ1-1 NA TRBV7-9 CASSLGNKEEAFF TGTGCCAGCAGCTTAGGTAACAAGGAGGAAGCTTTCTTT
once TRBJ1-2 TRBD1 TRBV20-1 CSAAGGYGYTF TGCAGTGCCGCAGGGGGCTATGGCTACACCTTC
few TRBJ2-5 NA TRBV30 CAWSVGETQYF TGTGCCTGGAGTGTAGGGGAGACCCAGTACTTC
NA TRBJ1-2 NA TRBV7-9 CASSPTSPYGYTF TGTGCCAGCAGCCCAACTAGCCCCTATGGCTACACCTTC
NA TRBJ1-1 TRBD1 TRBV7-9 CASSLATGGASEAFF TGTGCCAGCAGCTTAGCGACAGGGGGAGCTTCTGAAGCTTTCTTT
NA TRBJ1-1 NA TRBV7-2 CASSLGLTMNTEAFF TGTGCCAGCAGCTTAGGTCTGACAATGAACACTGAAGCTTTCTTT
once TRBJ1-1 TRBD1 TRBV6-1 CASSTGTGGATEAFF TGTGCCAGCAGTACCGGGACAGGGGGGGCCACTGAAGCTTTCTTT
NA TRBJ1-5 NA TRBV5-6 CASSFGQGIFNQPQHF TGTGCCAGCAGCTTCGGGCAGGGAATCTTTAATCAGCCCCAGCATTTT
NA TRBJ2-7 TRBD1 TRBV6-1 CAGQGAIDYEQYF TGTGCCGGCCAGGGGGCGATTGACTACGAGCAGTACTTC
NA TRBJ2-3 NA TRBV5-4 CASSLALGRQRSTDTQYF TGTGCCAGCAGCTTGGCCCTCGGCAGACAACGTAGCACAGATACGCAGTATTTT
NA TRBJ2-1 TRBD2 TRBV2 CASRGTSGPGEQFF TGTGCCAGCAGAGGGACTAGCGGCCCGGGTGAGCAGTTCTTC
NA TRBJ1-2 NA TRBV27 CASSLDGIYGYTF TGTGCCAGCAGTTTAGACGGGATCTATGGCTACACCTTC
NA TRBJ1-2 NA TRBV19 CASSTPGGNYGYTF TGTGCCAGTAGTACCCCGGGGGGTAACTATGGCTACACCTTC
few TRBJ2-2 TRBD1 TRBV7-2 CASSDQTGAGELFF TGTGCCAGCAGCGATCAGACAGGGGCCGGGGAGCTGTTTTTT
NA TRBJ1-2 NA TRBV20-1 CSASLGYGYTF TGCAGTGCTAGCTTGGGGTATGGCTACACCTTC
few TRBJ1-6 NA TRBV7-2 CASSLAGWDLNNSPLHF TGTGCCAGCAGCTTAGCAGGCTGGGACCTTAATAATTCACCCCTCCACTTT
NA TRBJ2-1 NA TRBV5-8 CASSLDLLAYNEQFF TGTGCCAGCAGCTTGGACTTGCTAGCATACAATGAGCAGTTCTTC
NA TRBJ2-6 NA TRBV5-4 CASSLGGGIGANVLTF TGTGCCAGCAGCTTGGGGGGCGGGATAGGGGCCAACGTCCTGACTTTC
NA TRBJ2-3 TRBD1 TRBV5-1 CASSLAIGTAGTDTQYF TGCGCCAGCAGCTTGGCTATCGGGACAGCAGGCACAGATACGCAGTATTTT
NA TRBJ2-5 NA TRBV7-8 CASSPSTGETQYF TGTGCCAGCAGCCCGTCAACTGGAGAGACCCAGTACTTC
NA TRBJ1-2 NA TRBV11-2 CASSTGSRADYGYTF TGTGCCAGCAGCACGGGTTCCAGGGCGGACTATGGCTACACCTTC
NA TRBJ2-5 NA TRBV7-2 CASTLRRVGGETQYF TGTGCCAGCACCCTCCGCCGTGTGGGCGGCGAGACCCAGTACTTC
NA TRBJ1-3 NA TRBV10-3 CAISLTAAISGNTIYF TGTGCCATCAGCCTGACAGCCGCGATCTCTGGAAACACCATATATTTT
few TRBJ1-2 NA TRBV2 CASSTDSNYGYTF TGTGCCAGCAGTACAGACAGTAACTATGGCTACACCTTC
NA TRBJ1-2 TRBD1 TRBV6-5 CASSYKRQGNYGYTF TGTGCCAGCAGTTACAAGAGACAGGGGAACTATGGCTACACCTTC
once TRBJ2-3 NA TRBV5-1 CASSLADTQYF TGCGCCAGCAGCTTGGCAGATACGCAGTATTTT
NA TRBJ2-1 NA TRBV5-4 CASSLAQYNEQFF TGTGCCAGCAGCTTGGCACAGTACAATGAGCAGTTCTTC
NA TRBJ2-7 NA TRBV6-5 CASSRTLYEQYF TGTGCCAGCAGCCGGACCCTCTACGAGCAGTACTTC
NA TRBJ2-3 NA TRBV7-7 CASSPQGTDTQYF TGTGCCAGCAGCCCGCAGGGCACAGATACGCAGTATTTT
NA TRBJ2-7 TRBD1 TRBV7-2 CASSNRDRGYEQYF TGTGCCAGCAGCAACCGGGACAGGGGTTACGAGCAGTACTTC
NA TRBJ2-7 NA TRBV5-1 CASSLGGQISYEQYF TGCGCCAGCAGCTTGGGCGGGCAAATCTCCTACGAGCAGTACTTC
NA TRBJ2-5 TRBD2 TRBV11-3 CASSPGLAVQETQYF TGTGCCAGCAGCCCGGGACTAGCGGTCCAAGAGACCCAGTACTTC
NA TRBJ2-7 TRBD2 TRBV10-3 CAISGTSRTYEQYF TGTGCCATCAGTGGGACTAGCCGTACCTACGAGCAGTACTTC
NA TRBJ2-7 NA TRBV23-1 CASSYREYF TGCGCCAGCAGCTACCGGGAGTACTTC